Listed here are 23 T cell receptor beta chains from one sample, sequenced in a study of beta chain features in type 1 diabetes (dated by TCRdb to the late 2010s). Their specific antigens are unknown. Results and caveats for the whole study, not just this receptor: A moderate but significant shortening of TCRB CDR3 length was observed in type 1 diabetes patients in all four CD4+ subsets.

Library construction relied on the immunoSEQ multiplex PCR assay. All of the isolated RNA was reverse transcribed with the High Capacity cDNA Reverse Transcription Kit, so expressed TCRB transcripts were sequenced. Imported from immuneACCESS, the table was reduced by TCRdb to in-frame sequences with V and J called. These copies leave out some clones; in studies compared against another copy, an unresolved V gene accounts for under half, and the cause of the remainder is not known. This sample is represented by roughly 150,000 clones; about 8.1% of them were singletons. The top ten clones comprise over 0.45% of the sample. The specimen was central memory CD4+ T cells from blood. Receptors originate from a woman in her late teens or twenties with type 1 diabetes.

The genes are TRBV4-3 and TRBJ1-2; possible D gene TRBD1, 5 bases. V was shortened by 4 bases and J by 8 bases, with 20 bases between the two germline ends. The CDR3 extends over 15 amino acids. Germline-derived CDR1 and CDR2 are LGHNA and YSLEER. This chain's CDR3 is CASSPTSRGSRGYTF. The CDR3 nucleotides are TGCGCCAGCAGCCCTACCTCGCGGGGGTCTCGGGGCTACACCTTC.

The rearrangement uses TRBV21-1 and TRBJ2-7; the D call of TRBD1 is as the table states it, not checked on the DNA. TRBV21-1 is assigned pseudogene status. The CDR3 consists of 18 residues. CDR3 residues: CASSKPGTGGQSSYEQYF. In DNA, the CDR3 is TGTGCCAGCAGCAAACCCGGGACAGGTGGCCAAAGCTCCTACGAGCAGTACTTC.

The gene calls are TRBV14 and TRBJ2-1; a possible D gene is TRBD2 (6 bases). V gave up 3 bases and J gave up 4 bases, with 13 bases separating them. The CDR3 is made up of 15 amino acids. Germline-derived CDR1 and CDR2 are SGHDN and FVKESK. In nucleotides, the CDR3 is TGTGCCAGCAGCCATATCAACGGGGGTTACAATGAGCAGTTCTTC. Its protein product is CASSHINGGYNEQFF. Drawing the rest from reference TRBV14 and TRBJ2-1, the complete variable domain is EAGVTQFPSHSVIEKGQTVTLRCDPISGHDNLYWYRRVMGKEIKFLLHFVKESKQDESGMPNNRFLAERTGGTYSTLKVQPAELEDSGVYFCASSHINGGYNEQFFGPGTRLTVL.

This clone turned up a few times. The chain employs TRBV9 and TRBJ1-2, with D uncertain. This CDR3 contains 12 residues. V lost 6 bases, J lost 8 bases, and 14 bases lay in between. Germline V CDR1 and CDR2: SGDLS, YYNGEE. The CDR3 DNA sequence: TGTGCCAGCACCCCCGGACTCTTCGGCTACACCTTC. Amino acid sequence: CASTPGLFGYTF.

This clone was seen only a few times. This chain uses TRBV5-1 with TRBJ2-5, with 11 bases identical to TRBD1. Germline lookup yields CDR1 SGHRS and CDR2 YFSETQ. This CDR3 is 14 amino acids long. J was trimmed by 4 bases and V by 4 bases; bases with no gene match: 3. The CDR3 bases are TGCGCCAGCAGCATAGGACAGGGGGCAGAGACCCAGTACTTC. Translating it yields CASSIGQGAETQYF.

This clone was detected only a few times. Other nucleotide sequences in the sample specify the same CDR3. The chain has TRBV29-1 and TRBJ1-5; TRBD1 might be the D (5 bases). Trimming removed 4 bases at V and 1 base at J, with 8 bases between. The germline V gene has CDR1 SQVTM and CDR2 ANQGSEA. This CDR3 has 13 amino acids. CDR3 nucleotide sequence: TGCAGCGTTGGGGGCGGAAGCAATCAGCCCCAGCATTTT. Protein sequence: CSVGGGSNQPQHF.

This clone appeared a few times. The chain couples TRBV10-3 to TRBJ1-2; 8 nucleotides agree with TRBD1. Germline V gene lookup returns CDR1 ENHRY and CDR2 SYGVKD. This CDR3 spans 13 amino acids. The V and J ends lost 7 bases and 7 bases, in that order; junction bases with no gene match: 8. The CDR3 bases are TGTGCCATCAACGGACAGGGTGTGGTTGGCTACACCTTC. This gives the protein CAINGQGVVGYTF.

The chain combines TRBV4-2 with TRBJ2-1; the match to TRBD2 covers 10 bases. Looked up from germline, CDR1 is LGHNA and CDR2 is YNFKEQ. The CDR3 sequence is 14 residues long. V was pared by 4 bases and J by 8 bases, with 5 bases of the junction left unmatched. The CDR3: CASSPLAGVDEQFF. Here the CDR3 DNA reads TGTGCCAGCAGCCCGCTAGCGGGAGTGGATGAGCAGTTCTTC.

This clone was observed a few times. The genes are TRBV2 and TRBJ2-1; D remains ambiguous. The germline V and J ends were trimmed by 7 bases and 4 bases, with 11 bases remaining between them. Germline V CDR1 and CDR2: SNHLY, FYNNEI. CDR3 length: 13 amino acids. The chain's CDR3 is CASTFDNYNEQFF. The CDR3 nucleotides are TGTGCCAGCACTTTTGACAATTACAATGAGCAGTTCTTC.

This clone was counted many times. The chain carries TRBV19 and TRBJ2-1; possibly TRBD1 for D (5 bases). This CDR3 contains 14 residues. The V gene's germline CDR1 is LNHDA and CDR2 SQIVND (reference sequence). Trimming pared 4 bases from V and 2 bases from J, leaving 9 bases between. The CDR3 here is CASSRGRAYNEQFF. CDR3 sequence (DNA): TGTGCCAGTAGTAGGGGCAGGGCCTACAATGAGCAGTTCTTC.

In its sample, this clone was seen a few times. The CDR3 loop reads CASSVGGLADTQYF. CDR3 sequence (DNA): TGTGCCAGCAGCGTAGGTGGACTAGCGGATACGCAGTATTTT. This chain uses TRBV9 with TRBJ2-3; 9 bases fit TRBD2. CDR3 length: 14 amino acids. V lost 0 bases, J lost 6 bases, and 2 bases stayed unmatched. Germline V gene sequence: CDR1 SGDLS, CDR2 YYNGEE.

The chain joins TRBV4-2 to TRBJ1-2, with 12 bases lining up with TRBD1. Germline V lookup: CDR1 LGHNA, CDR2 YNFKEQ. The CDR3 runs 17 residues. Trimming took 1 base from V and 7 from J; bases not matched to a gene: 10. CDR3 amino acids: CASSQVSSGQGAFGYTF. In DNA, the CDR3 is TGTGCCAGCAGCCAAGTATCCTCGGGACAGGGGGCGTTTGGCTACACCTTC.

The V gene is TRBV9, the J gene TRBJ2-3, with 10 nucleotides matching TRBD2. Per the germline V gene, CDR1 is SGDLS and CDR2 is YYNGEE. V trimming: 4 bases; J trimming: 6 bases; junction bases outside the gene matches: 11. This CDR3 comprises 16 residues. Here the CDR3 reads CASSLTSGSFLDTQYF. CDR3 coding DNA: TGTGCCAGCAGCTTGACTAGCGGGTCTTTTTTGGATACGCAGTATTTT.

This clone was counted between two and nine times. CDR3 sequence (DNA): TGTGCCAGCAGTTCGGACAGCCCTCTACCGGGCTACACCTTC. Amino acids: CASSSDSPLPGYTF. J is TRBJ1-2 and V is TRBV2, with D perhaps TRBD1 (6 bases). The CDR3 contains 14 residues. Between the trimmed V and J ends, which lost 5 bases and 8 bases, there was a span of 18 bases. Germline values: CDR1 SNHLY, CDR2 FYNNEI. Together with reference TRBV2 and TRBJ1-2, the CDR3 gives the full variable domain: EPEVTQTPSHQVTQMGQEVILRCVPISNHLYFYWYRQILGQKVEFLVSFYNNEISEKSEIFDDQFSVERPDGSNFTLKIRSTKLEDSAMYFCASSSDSPLPGYTFGSGTRLTVV.

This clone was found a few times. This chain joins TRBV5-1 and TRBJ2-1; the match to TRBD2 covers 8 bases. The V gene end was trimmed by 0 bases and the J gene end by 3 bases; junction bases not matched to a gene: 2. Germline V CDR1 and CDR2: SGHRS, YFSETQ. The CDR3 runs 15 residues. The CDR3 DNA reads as TGCGCCAGCAGCTTGGCAGCGGGGGACTACAATGAGCAGTTCTTC. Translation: CASSLAAGDYNEQFF.

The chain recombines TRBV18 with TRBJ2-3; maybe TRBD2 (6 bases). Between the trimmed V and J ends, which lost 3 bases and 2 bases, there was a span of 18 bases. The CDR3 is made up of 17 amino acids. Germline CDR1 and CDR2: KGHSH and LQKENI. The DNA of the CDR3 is TGTGCCAGCTCACCGAGGGCGATGGGGAGGACCACAGATACGCAGTATTTT. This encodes CASSPRAMGRTTDTQYF.

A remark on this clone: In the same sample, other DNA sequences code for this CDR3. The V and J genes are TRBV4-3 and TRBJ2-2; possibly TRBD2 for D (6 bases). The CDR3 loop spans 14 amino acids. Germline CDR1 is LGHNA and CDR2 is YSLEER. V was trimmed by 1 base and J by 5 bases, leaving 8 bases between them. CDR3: CASSQGGGTGELFF. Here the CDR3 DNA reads TGCGCCAGCAGCCAAGGTGGAGGGACCGGGGAGCTGTTTTTT.

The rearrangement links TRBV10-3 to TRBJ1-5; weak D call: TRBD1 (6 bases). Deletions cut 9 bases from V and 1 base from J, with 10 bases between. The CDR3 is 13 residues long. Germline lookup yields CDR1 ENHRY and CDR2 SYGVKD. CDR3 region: CAMAGQSNQPQHF. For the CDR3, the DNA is TGTGCCATGGCAGGACAGAGCAATCAGCCCCAGCATTTT.

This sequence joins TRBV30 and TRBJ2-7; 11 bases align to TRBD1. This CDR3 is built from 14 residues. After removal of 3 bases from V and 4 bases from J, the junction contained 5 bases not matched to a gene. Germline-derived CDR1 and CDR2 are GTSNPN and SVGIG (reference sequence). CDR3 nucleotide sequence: TGTGCCTGGAGAGGGGGACAGGGGGTTTACGAGCAGTACTTC. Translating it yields CAWRGGQGVYEQYF. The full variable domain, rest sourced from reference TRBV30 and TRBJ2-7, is SQTIHQWPATLVQPVGSPLSLECTVEGTSNPNLYWYRQAAGRGLQLLFYSVGIGQISSEVPQNLSASRPQDRQFILSSKKLLLSDSGFYLCAWRGGQGVYEQYFGPGTRLTVT.

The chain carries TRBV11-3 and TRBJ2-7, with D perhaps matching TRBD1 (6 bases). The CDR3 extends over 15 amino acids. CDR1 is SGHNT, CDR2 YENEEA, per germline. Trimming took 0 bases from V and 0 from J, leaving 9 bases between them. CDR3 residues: CASSLDWDNSYEQYF. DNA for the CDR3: TGTGCCAGCAGCTTAGATTGGGACAACTCCTACGAGCAGTACTTC.

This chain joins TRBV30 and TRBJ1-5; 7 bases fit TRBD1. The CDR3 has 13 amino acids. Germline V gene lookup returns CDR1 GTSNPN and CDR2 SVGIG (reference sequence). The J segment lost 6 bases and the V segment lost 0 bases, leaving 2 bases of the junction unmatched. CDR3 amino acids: CAWSVTGRQPQHF. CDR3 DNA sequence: TGTGCCTGGAGTGTGACAGGGCGTCAGCCCCAGCATTTT.

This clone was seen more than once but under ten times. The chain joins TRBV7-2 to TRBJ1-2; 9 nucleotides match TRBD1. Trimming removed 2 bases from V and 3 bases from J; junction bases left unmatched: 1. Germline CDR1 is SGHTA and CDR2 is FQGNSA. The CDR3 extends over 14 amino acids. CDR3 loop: CASSLTGGYYGYTF. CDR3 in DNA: TGTGCCAGCAGCTTAACAGGGGGCTACTATGGCTACACCTTC.

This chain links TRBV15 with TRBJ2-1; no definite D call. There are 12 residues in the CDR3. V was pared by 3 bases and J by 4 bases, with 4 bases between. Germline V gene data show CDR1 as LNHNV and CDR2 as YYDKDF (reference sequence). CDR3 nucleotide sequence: TGTGCCACCAGCAGTCCTTACAATGAGCAGTTCTTC. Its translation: CATSSPYNEQFF.